Each of the 6 T cell receptor beta chains below was sequenced from the same sample in a study of CD8+CD57+ T cells in acquired aplastic anemia. TCR beta VDJ and CDR3 profiles were obtained from a genomic DNA template. Via MiXCR, TCRdb re-called the reads, giving one row per CDR3 protein. This table holds 180,000 or so distinct CDR3 sequences, about half found once. CD8+CD57+ cell expansion had been shown by flow cytometry in patients chosen for sequencing. What was sequenced was sorted CD4+, CD8+, or CD8+CD57+ T cells (not recorded which) from PBMCs. These receptors all come from a human donor with aplastic anemia.

The V call is TRBV19, the J call TRBJ1-6, with D uncertain. CDR3 length: 13 residues. Germline V gives CDR1 LNHDA, CDR2 SQIVND (reference sequence). With 3 bases removed from V and 8 bases from J, the gap between germline ends came to 8 bases. The CDR3 DNA reads TGTGCCAGTAGTATGAGGGATGATTCACCCCTCCACTTT. Its protein product is CASSMRDDSPLHF.

This clonotype appeared many times. The chain recombines TRBV9 with TRBJ1-3, with D perhaps TRBD1 (5 bases). Germline values: CDR1 SGDLS, CDR2 YYNGEE. The CDR3 loop spans 17 amino acids. V lost 3 bases, J lost 1 base, and 17 bases lay in between. Here the CDR3 reads CASSGRPGGNSGNTIYF. In DNA, the CDR3 is TGTGCCAGCAGCGGACGCCCGGGGGGGAATTCTGGAAACACCATATATTTT.

The genes are TRBV15 and TRBJ2-1; TRBD1 matches at 11 bases. Trimming cost V 5 bases and J 4 bases; bases outside gene matches: 7. CDR3 length: 16 amino acids. Germline V CDR1 and CDR2: LNHNV, YYDKDF (reference sequence). The CDR3 bases are TGTGCCACCAGCTCCCAGGGACAGGGGGTTTACAATGAGCAGTTCTTC. Encoded protein: CATSSQGQGVYNEQFF.

Comment on this clonotype: It is likely a read error, because the conserved phenylalanine at the end of the CDR3 is missing. The chain joins TRBV20-1 to TRBJ1-2; D remains unclear. V lost 6 bases, J lost 3 bases, and 11 bases lay in between. The CDR3 has 12 residues. Germline-derived CDR1 and CDR2 are DFQATT and SNEGSKA (reference sequence). CDR3 protein: CSASLLDYGYTL. The CDR3 coding sequence is TGCAGTGCCAGTTTACTGGACTATGGCTACACCCTC.

This clonotype was found once. This chain connects TRBV7-3 to TRBJ2-1; 10 nucleotides agree with TRBD2. The CDR3 length is 15 residues. V was pared by 3 bases and J by 10 bases, with 9 bases of the junction left unmatched. Germline CDR1 is SGHTA and CDR2 is FQGTGA. CDR3 coding DNA: TGTGCCAGCAGCTTCAGCGGGGGGGCCTCAGGGGAGCAGTTCTTC. This codes for CASSFSGGASGEQFF.

Comments on this clonotype: A much more abundant neighbour one base away suggests this may be a read error. The CDR3 coding sequence is TGTGCCAGCAGCCGAGGACAGGTCGACTCCTACAATAAGCAGTTCTTC. It translates to CASSRGQVDSYNKQFF. The chain recombines TRBV11-2 with TRBJ2-1; TRBD1 matches at 7 bases. Per the germline V gene, CDR1 is SGHAT and CDR2 is FQNNGV. The CDR3 has 16 amino acids.